What follows are 12 T cell receptor beta chains derived from one specimen sequenced in a study of PD-L1 blockade in urothelial cancer (TCRdb year 2017). Library generation was performed with the immunoSEQ multiplex PCR assay. TCRdb obtained this table from immuneACCESS and retained in-frame rearrangements with V and J assigned. These tables miss some clones; where compared with another copy, unresolved V genes account for less than half of the shortfall, and the remainder is unexplained. The sample yields tens of thousands of clones; almost 85% were counted once. Less than 3.5% of the sample belongs to the ten largest clones. The sequencing here drew on PBMCs, taken around atezolizumab (anti-PD-L1) treatment. These receptors were obtained from a man aged 70 or older with urothelial cancer.

This clone came up a few times. This chain links TRBV7-8 with TRBJ1-3; D unclear. CDR3 length: 17 amino acids. Germline V gives CDR1 SGHVS, CDR2 FQNEAQ. Trimming removed 2 bases at V and 0 bases at J, with 14 bases between. The CDR3 sequence is CASSLISQASSGNTIYF. The CDR3 DNA sequence: TGTGCCAGCAGCTTAATCAGCCAGGCGAGCTCTGGAAACACCATATATTTT.

The chain has TRBV18 and TRBJ2-3, with D tentatively TRBD1 (5 bases). Trimming pared 8 bases from V and 4 bases from J, leaving 7 bases between. The germline gives CDR1 KGHSH, CDR2 LQKENI. The CDR3 spans 11 residues. This CDR3 reads CASRQSDTQYF. The DNA of the CDR3 is TGTGCCAGCCGACAGTCAGATACGCAGTATTTT.

V and J are TRBV10-3 and TRBJ2-1; TRBD2 matches at 8 bases. V gave up 10 bases and J gave up 2 bases; unmatched junction bases: 7. The V gene's germline CDR1 is ENHRY and CDR2 SYGVKD. CDR3 size: 14 residues. The chain's CDR3 is CATGGLVPYNEQFF. CDR3 nucleotides: TGTGCCACGGGAGGGCTAGTCCCCTACAATGAGCAGTTCTTC.

The chain links TRBV28 to TRBJ2-7; D gene unclear. The V gene's germline CDR1 is MDHEN and CDR2 SYDVKM. The length of the CDR3 is 11 residues. V was cut by 4 bases and J by 3 bases, with 4 bases left in between. Here the CDR3 reads CASSSLYEQYF. The CDR3 nucleotides are TGTGCCAGCAGTTCCCTCTACGAGCAGTACTTC.

The sample holds a few counts of this clone. The rearrangement links TRBV4-3 to TRBJ2-7; D is unclear. V lost 2 bases and J lost 5, with 16 bases in between. The CDR3 extends over 15 amino acids. Germline V gene data show CDR1 as LGHNA and CDR2 as YSLEER. This CDR3 reads CASSQSVDSIHEQYF. The DNA of the CDR3 is TGCGCCAGCAGCCAAAGTGTCGACTCGATCCACGAGCAGTACTTC.

The chain recombines TRBV28 with TRBJ2-1; TRBD1 might be the D (6 bases). The germline V and J ends were trimmed by 7 bases and 9 bases, with 19 bases remaining between them. The CDR3 length is 14 residues. Germline V CDR1 and CDR2: MDHEN, SYDVKM. The CDR3 DNA follows: TGTGCCAGCACCCCAGCCCCGACAGGACGTGAGCAGTTCTTC. As protein: CASTPAPTGREQFF.

The chain links TRBV27 to TRBJ2-1; possible D gene TRBD1, 7 bases. Germline CDR1 MNHEY, CDR2 SMNVEV (reference sequence). With 1 base removed from V and 10 bases from J, the gap between germline ends came to 14 bases. The CDR3 runs 14 residues. CDR3 sequence (DNA): TGTGCCAGCAGTTTATGGGCCAGGGGGGACGAGCAGTTCTTC. Translating it yields CASSLWARGDEQFF.

The gene calls are TRBV5-6 and TRBJ2-7; no clear D gene. V was shortened by 1 base and J by 6 bases, with 8 bases between the two germline ends. CDR3 length equals 12 residues. Germline assignment: CDR1 SGHDT and CDR2 YYEEEE. The CDR3 coding sequence is TGTGCCAGCAGCTTGTCCAGTACCGAGCAGTACTTC. Translation: CASSLSSTEQYF. Variable domain in full (rest from reference TRBV5-6 and TRBJ2-7): DAGVTQSPTHLIKTRGQQVTLRCSPKSGHDTVSWYQQALGQGPQFIFQYYEEEERQRGNFPDRFSGHQFPNYSSELNVNALLLGDSALYLCASSLSSTEQYFGPGTRLTVT.

V usage is TRBV28 and J usage is TRBJ2-2, with D perhaps matching TRBD1 (6 bases). Per the germline V gene, CDR1 is MDHEN and CDR2 is SYDVKM. CDR3 length: 17 residues. Trimming stripped 7 bases from V and 6 bases from J, with 24 bases between. This CDR3 reads CASKGVTQTGVAGELFF. The CDR3 nucleotides read TGTGCCAGCAAAGGGGTAACCCAGACAGGAGTAGCCGGGGAGCTGTTTTTT.

The V and J genes are TRBV2 and TRBJ2-7; 7 bases are a match to TRBD2. CDR3 size: 12 residues. The V gene's germline CDR1 is SNHLY and CDR2 FYNNEI. V shed 6 bases and J 5 bases; nucleotides not matched to a gene: 4. The chain's CDR3 is CASSSGVHEQYF. The CDR3 bases are TGTGCCAGCAGCAGCGGGGTTCACGAGCAGTACTTC.

V gene TRBV6-1 combines with J gene TRBJ2-1; 8 nucleotides agree with TRBD1. The CDR3 consists of 11 residues. In germline, CDR1 is MNHNS, CDR2 SASEGT. Written as DNA, the CDR3 is TGTGCTAGCCAGGGGGCCGGCGAGCAGTTCTTC. Translated, it gives CASQGAGEQFF.

This chain uses TRBV28 with TRBJ2-1; 10 bases agree with TRBD2. Germline assignment: CDR1 MDHEN and CDR2 SYDVKM. The V and J ends lost 2 bases and 2 bases, in that order; junction bases with no gene match: 0. The CDR3 extends over 15 amino acids. The CDR3 DNA reads as TGTGCCAGCAGTTTACTAGCGGGAGCCTACAATGAGCAGTTCTTC. Residues: CASSLLAGAYNEQFF.